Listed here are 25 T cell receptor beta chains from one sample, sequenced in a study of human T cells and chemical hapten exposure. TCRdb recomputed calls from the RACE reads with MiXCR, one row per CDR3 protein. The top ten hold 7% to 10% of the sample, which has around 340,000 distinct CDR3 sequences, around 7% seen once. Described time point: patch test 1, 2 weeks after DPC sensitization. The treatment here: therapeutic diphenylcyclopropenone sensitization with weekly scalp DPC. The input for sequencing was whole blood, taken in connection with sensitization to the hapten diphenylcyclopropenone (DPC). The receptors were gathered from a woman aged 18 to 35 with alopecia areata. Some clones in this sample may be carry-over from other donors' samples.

The CDR3 DNA sequence: TGTGCCAGCAGCTCAGGGGACTCATTATTGCGGGAAGCTTTCTTT. It codes for CASSSGDSLLREAFF. V is TRBV7-9 and J is TRBJ1-1; maybe TRBD1 (6 bases). Between the trimmed V and J ends, which lost 4 bases and 8 bases, there was a span of 20 bases. The length of the CDR3 is 15 residues. Germline V gene data show CDR1 as SEHNR and CDR2 as FQNEAQ (reference sequence).

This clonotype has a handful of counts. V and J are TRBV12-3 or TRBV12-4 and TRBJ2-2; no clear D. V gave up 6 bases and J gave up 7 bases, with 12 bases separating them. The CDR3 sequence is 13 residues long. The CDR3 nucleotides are TGTGCCAGCAGGGGTAGGGAAATCGGGGAGCTGTTTTTT. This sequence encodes CASRGREIGELFF.

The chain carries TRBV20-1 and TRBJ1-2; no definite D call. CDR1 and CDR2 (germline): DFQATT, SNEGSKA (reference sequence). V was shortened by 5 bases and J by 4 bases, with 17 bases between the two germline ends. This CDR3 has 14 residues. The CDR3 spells CSADGPSGGYGYTF. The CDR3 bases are TGCAGTGCTGATGGACCCTCAGGCGGCTATGGCTACACCTTC.

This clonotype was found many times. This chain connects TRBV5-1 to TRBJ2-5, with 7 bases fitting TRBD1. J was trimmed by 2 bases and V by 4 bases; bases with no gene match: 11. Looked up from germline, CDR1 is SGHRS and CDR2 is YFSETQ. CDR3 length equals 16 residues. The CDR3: CASSPSSGTAQETQYF. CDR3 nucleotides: TGCGCCAGCAGCCCGAGTTCCGGGACAGCTCAAGAGACCCAGTACTTC.

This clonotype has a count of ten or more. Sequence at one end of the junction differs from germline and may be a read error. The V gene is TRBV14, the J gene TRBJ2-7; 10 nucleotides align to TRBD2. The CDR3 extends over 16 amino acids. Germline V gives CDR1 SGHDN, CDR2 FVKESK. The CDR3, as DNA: TGTGCCAGCAGCCTTTTTAGCGGGGGGACCTCCTTCGAGCAGTACTTC. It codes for CASSLFSGGTSFEQYF.

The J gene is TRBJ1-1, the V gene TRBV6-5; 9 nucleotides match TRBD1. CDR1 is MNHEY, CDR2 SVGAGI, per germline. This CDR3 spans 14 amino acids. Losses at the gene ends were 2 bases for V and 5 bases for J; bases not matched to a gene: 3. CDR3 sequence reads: CASSYPDRGTEAFF. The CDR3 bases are TGTGCCAGCAGTTACCCGGACAGGGGTACTGAAGCTTTCTTT.

This CDR3 is CASSYQGQPQHF. The CDR3 DNA reads as TGTGCCAGCAGTTACCAGGGGCAGCCCCAGCATTTT. The gene calls are TRBV6-2 or TRBV6-3 and TRBJ1-5; possibly TRBD1 for D (6 bases). Looked up from germline, CDR1 is MNHEY and CDR2 is SVGEGT. CDR3 length: 12 residues. Trimming removed 2 bases at V and 7 bases at J, with 6 bases between.

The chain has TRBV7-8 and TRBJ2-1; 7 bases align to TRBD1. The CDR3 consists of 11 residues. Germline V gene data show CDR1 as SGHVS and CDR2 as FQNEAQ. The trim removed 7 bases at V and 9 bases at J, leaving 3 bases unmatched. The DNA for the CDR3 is TGTGCCAGCACCCAGGGGGTTGAGCAGTTCTTC. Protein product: CASTQGVEQFF.

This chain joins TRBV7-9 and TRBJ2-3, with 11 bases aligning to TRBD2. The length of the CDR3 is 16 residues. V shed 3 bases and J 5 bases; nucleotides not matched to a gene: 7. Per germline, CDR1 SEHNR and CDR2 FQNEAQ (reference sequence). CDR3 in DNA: TGTGCCAGCAGCTTGGATAGCGGGGGGGCCTTAGATACGCAGTATTTT. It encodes CASSLDSGGALDTQYF.

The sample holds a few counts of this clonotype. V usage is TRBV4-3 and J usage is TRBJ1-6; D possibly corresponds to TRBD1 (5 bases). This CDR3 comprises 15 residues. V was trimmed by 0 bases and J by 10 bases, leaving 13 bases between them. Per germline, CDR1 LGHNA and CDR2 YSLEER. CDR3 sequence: CASSQEKGKRSPLHF. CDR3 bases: TGCGCCAGCAGCCAAGAAAAGGGGAAACGATCACCCCTCCACTTT.

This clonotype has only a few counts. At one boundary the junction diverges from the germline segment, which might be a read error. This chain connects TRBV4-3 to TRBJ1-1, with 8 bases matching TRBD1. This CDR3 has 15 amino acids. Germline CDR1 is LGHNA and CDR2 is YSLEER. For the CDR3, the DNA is TGCGCCAGCAGCCAAGAGGACAGGGAGGCGCCGTATCGCACCTTT. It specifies CASSQEDREAPYRTF.

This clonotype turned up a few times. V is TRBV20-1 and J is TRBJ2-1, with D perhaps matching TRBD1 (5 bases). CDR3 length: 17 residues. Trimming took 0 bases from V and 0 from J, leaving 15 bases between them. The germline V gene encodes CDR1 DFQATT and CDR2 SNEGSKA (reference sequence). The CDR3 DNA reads TGCAGTGCTAGAGATCCCCTGACAGTGAGCTCCTACAATGAGCAGTTCTTC. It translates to CSARDPLTVSSYNEQFF.

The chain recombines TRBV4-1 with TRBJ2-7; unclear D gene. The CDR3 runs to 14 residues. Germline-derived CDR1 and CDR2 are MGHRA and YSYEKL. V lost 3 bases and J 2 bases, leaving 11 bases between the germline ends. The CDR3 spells CASSQGTQAYEQYF. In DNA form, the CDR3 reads TGCGCCAGCAGCCAGGGTACGCAGGCCTACGAGCAGTACTTC.

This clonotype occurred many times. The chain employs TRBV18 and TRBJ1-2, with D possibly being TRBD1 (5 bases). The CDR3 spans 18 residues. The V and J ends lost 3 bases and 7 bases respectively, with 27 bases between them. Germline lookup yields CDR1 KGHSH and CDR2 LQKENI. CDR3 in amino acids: CASSPQGRDYSSRRGYTF. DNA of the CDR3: TGTGCCAGCTCACCTCAAGGCAGGGATTATTCCTCAAGGCGTGGCTACACCTTC.

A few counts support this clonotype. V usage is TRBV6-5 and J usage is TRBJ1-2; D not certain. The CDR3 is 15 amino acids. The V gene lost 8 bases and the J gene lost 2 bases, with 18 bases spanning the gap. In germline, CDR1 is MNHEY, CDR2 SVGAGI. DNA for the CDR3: TGTGCCAGCGGACGCGGATACAGCTCCAACTATGGCTACACCTTC. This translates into CASGRGYSSNYGYTF.

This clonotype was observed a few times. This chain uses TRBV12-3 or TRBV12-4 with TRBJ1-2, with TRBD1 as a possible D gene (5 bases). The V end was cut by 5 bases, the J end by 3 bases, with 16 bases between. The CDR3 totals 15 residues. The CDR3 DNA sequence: TGTGCCAGCAGTCCCGACAGCATCTGGCACTATGGCTACACCTTC. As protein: CASSPDSIWHYGYTF.

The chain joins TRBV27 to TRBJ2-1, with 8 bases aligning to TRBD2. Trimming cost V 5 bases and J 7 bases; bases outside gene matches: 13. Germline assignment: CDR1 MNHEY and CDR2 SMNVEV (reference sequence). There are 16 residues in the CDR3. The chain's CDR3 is CASSPETGLVPNEQFF. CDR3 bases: TGTGCCAGCAGTCCTGAGACGGGACTAGTTCCGAATGAGCAGTTCTTC.

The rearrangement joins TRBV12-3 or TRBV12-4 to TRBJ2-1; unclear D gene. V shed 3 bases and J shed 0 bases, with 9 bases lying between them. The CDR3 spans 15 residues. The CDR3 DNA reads TGTGCCAGCAGTTTTTCAGCTGTCTCCTACAATGAGCAGTTCTTC. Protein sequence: CASSFSAVSYNEQFF.

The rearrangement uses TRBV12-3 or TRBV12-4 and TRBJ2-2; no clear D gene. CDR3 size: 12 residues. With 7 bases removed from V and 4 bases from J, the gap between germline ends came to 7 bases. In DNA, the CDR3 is TGTGCCAGCACTTTCCCCACCGGGGAGCTGTTTTTT. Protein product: CASTFPTGELFF.

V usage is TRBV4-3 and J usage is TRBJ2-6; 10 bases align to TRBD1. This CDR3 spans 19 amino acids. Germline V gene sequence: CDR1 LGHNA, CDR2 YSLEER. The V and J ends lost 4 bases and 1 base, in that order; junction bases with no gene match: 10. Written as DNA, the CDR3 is TGCGCCAGCAGCCCCCAGACCGGGACAGGGGAATCTGGGGCCAACGTCCTGACTTTC. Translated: CASSPQTGTGESGANVLTF.

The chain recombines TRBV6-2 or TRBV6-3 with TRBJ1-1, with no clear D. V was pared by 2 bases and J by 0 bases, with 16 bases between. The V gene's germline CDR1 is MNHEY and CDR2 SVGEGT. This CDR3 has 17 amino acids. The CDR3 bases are TGTGCCAGCAGTTACCCCACGAGGACGGACCTGAACACTGAAGCTTTCTTT. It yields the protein CASSYPTRTDLNTEAFF.

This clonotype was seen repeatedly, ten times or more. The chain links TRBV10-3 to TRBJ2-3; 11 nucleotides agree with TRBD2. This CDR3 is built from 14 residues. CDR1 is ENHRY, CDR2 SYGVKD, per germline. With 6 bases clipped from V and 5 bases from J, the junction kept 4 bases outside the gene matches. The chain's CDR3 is CAIRMLAGGDTQYF. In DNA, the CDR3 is TGTGCCATCAGGATGCTAGCGGGGGGAGATACGCAGTATTTT.

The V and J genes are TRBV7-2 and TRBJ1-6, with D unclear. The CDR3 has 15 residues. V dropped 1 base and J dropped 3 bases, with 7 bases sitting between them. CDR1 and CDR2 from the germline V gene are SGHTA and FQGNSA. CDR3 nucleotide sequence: TGTGCCAGCAGCTTAGTCCGACGCTATAATTCACCCCTCCACTTT. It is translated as CASSLVRRYNSPLHF.

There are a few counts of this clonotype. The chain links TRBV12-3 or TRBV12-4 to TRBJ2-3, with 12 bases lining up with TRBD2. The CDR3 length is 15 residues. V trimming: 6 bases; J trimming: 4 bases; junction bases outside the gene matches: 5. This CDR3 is CASRPGTSGPDTQYF. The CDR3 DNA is TGTGCCAGCAGACCCGGGACTAGCGGGCCAGATACGCAGTATTTT.

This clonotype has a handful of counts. As DNA, the CDR3 is TGTGCCAGCAGCCAAGGTGGACAGGGGGACACCGGGGAGCTGTTTTTT. Amino acid sequence: CASSQGGQGDTGELFF. The V gene is TRBV3-1, the J gene TRBJ2-2; TRBD1 matches at 10 bases. Germline loops: CDR1 LGHDT, CDR2 YNNKEL (reference sequence). The J segment lost 3 bases and the V segment lost 1 base, leaving 2 bases of the junction unmatched. The CDR3 spans 16 residues.